A selection of T cell receptor beta chains follows, all from one sample in a study of blood T cell repertoires in COVID-19. Clones were sequenced by immunoSEQ multiplex PCR, and TCRdb holds only the in-frame ones, with some missing. This sample carries 100,000 to 150,000 clones, about four fifths of them seen once, and the ten largest clones take 35% to 40%. Source material: peripheral blood. These receptors were obtained from a man aged 40-50 years with active or convalescent COVID-19. Each CDR3 is given with its conserved first and last residue. A D gene is named only where the DNA matches it firmly. For some rows the clone size is stated as once, few or many, or as a class when expanded; others skip it.

d_call,v_call,j_call,clone_size,cdr3_aa,cdr3_nt
TRBD2,TRBV24-1,TRBJ2-3,.,CAASSGPDPTDTQYF,TGTGCCGCTTCTAGCGGTCCCGACCCGACAGATACGCAGTATTTT
.,TRBV19,TRBJ1-2,.,CASRGTYSNYGYTF,TGTGCCAGTAGGGGGACATACTCTAACTATGGCTACACCTTC
TRBD2,TRBV5-1,TRBJ2-7,.,CASSLGSGNEQYF,TGCGCCAGCAGCTTGGGGAGCGGGAACGAGCAGTACTTC
.,TRBV6-5,TRBJ1-6,once,CASSYSSPSIDSPLHF,TGTGCCAGCAGTTACTCGAGCCCCTCAATCGATTCACCCCTCCACTTT
.,TRBV7-4,TRBJ1-1,.,CASSLKGDLNTEAFF,TGTGCCAGCAGCTTGAAAGGGGATTTGAACACTGAAGCTTTCTTT
.,TRBV14,TRBJ1-3,.,CASSQDQVTASGNTIYF,TGTGCCAGCAGCCAAGATCAAGTGACAGCCTCTGGAAACACCATATATTTT
.,TRBV2,TRBJ2-3,.,CASSAGADTQYF,TGTGCCAGCAGTGCCGGAGCGGATACGCAGTATTTT
.,TRBV4-3,TRBJ1-4,.,CASSQDTGSNEKLFF,TGCGCCAGCAGCCAAGATACAGGATCTAATGAAAAACTGTTTTTT
.,TRBV28,TRBJ1-1,medium-sized,CASSFGSTEAFF,TGTGCCAGCAGTTTTGGGAGCACTGAAGCTTTCTTT
.,TRBV28,TRBJ1-4,.,CASSSGTTGEKLFF,TGTGCCAGCAGTTCTGGGACGACAGGAGAAAAACTGTTTTTT
.,TRBV2,TRBJ1-2,.,CASSEERTANYGYTF,TGTGCCAGCAGTGAAGAGAGGACAGCTAACTATGGCTACACCTTC
TRBD1,TRBV11-2,TRBJ2-7,.,CASSLVQGAGYEQYF,TGTGCCAGCAGCTTAGTGCAGGGGGCGGGTTACGAGCAGTACTTC
TRBD1,TRBV28,TRBJ1-6,.,CASKEGAKNSPLHF,TGTGCCAGCAAGGAGGGGGCGAAAAATTCACCCCTCCACTTT
TRBD1,TRBV18,TRBJ2-7,.,CASFGVSTGTGGFEQYF,TGTGCCAGCTTCGGTGTCTCAACCGGGACAGGGGGATTCGAGCAGTACTTC
.,TRBV6-5,TRBJ1-5,.,CASSYNTGQPQHF,TGTGCCAGCAGTTACAATACCGGTCAGCCCCAGCATTTT
.,TRBV7-3,TRBJ2-2,.,CASSPEGNTGELFF,TGTGCCAGCAGCCCCGAGGGGAACACCGGGGAGCTGTTTTTT
.,TRBV15,TRBJ1-5,few,CATSRRGPSGAQPQHF,TGTGCCACCAGCAGGCGGGGCCCCTCCGGGGCTCAGCCCCAGCATTTT
TRBD1,TRBV5-1,TRBJ1-6,.,CASSLVPRGISPLHF,TGCGCCAGCAGCTTGGTCCCCAGGGGGATTTCACCCCTCCACTTT
.,TRBV9,TRBJ1-6,few,CASSPTPQSESLNSPLHF,TGTGCCAGCAGCCCGACTCCTCAGTCGGAGAGTCTGAATTCACCCCTCCACTTT
TRBD2,TRBV3-1/TRBV3-2,TRBJ2-5,.,CASSRRAGGQETQYF,TGTGCCAGCAGCCGGCGCGCGGGGGGGCAAGAGACCCAGTACTTC
.,TRBV7-9,TRBJ1-5,.,CASSLKGGEQPQHF,TGTGCCAGCAGCTTGAAGGGGGGGGAGCAGCCCCAGCATTTT
.,TRBV9,TRBJ1-4,once,CASSVSGSNEKLFF,TGTGCCAGCAGCGTATCAGGGTCTAATGAAAAACTGTTTTTT